The T cell receptor (beta chain) under discussion was sequenced for a study of blood T cell repertoires in COVID-19. The data were produced by immunoSEQ multiplex PCR, yet TCRdb's version contains in-frame clones alone and is incomplete. The sample has 250,000 to 350,000 clones; about 89% are singletons. This CDR3 is 12 amino acids long. CDR1 is LGHDT, CDR2 YNNKEL, per germline (reference sequence). V lost 3 bases to trimming and J lost 7 bases, with 7 bases between them. The specimen was peripheral blood. The receptor comes from a woman aged 60-75 years with acute or convalescent COVID-19. The rearrangement links TRBV3-1 (or the pseudogene TRBV3-2) to TRBJ2-1; D unclear. CDR3 residues: CASSHHQNEQFF. In DNA, the CDR3 is TGTGCCAGCAGCCACCATCAGAATGAGCAGTTCTTC.